The rows below give T cell receptor beta chains drawn from one sample of a study of siplizumab effects on memory and regulatory T cells. The assay was immunoSEQ multiplex PCR, and TCRdb's table has in-frame clones only and misses some. Here the sample spans over 85,000 clones, roughly 93% being singletons. The specimen was CD8+ T cells sorted from blood. The receptors derive from a human donor in good health. Both conserved end residues are part of each CDR3. The D gene is left open where the match is weak. Where a row states a size, it is once, few, many or the class of an expanded clone; other rows omit it.

TRBJ2-6,.,.,TRBV6-4,TGTGCCAGCACCGCACACCTCGGTGAGGCCAACGTCCTGACTTTC,CASTAHLGEANVLTF
TRBJ2-1,.,.,TRBV13,TGTGCCAGCAGCTTAGGGGGGAGGCTCTACAATGAGCAGTTCTTC,CASSLGGRLYNEQFF
TRBJ2-7,.,.,TRBV9,TGTGCCAGCAGCGTAGAGGGGGGGCTTAGCGAGCAGTACTTC,CASSVEGGLSEQYF
TRBJ2-7,.,TRBD1,TRBV7-2,TGTGCCAGCAGCGTAGGGCGGACAGGGGGGAACGAGCAGTACTTC,CASSVGRTGGNEQYF
TRBJ2-3,.,.,TRBV29-1,TGCAGCGTTACCCCCCCGGAGGGTGGGATGGCAGATACGCAGTATTTT,CSVTPPEGGMADTQYF
TRBJ2-7,.,.,TRBV18,TGTGCCAGCTCACCAACTACGGGAAACTACGAGCAGTACTTC,CASSPTTGNYEQYF
TRBJ2-3,.,.,TRBV7-8,TGTGCCAGCAGCTTAGAATTGCGGGGATCCTATCACACAGATACGCAGTATTTT,CASSLELRGSYHTDTQYF
TRBJ2-1,.,.,TRBV27,TGTGCCAGCAGTTTAGGGAGCTCCTACAATGAGCAGTTCTTC,CASSLGSSYNEQFF
TRBJ1-4,.,TRBD1,TRBV10-3,TGTGCCATCAGTGACCCGGGACAGGGAGGAGAAAAACTGTTTTTT,CAISDPGQGGEKLFF
TRBJ2-3,.,TRBD2,TRBV5-6,TGTGCCAGCAGTTCGACTAGCGGGAGCACAGATACGCAGTATTTT,CASSSTSGSTDTQYF
TRBJ2-5,.,TRBD2,TRBV7-9,TGTGCCAGCAGCTGGTTTCTGGCTAGCGGGAGTGATTTCCAAGAGACCCAGTACTTC,CASSWFLASGSDFQETQYF
TRBJ2-3,.,.,TRBV19,TGTGCCAGTAGTCAAGGGGGGACAGATACGCAGTATTTT,CASSQGGTDTQYF
TRBJ1-5,.,.,TRBV2,TGTGCCAGCAGTGAAAGGAGGGTTCCCCAGCATTTT,CASSERRVPQHF
TRBJ1-4,.,.,TRBV19,TGTGCCAGTAGTATTTCGAGACCGCAGCAACCAACGCTAGACGAAAAACTGTTTTTT,CASSISRPQQPTLDEKLFF
TRBJ2-1,.,.,TRBV6-4,TGTGCCAGCAGACCCGGACCCGCTACTGTCAATGAGCAGTTCTTC,CASRPGPATVNEQFF
TRBJ2-2,.,.,TRBV7-9,TGTGCCAGCAACAAAGGGGGTACCGGGGAGCTGTTTTTT,CASNKGGTGELFF
TRBJ1-2,.,TRBD1,TRBV6-5,TGTGCCAGCAGTTCCCGGGACAGCTATGGCTACACCTTC,CASSSRDSYGYTF
TRBJ1-1,.,.,TRBV5-8,TGTGCCAGCAGCGTGACGTGGGCCGGGAACACTGAAGCTTTCTTT,CASSVTWAGNTEAFF
TRBJ2-2,.,.,TRBV7-7,TGTGCTAGCACAGATACGAACACCGGGGAGCTGTTTTTT,CASTDTNTGELFF
TRBJ2-1,.,.,TRBV27,TGTGCCAGCAGTTTATCGGGGCAGGGGAATGAGCAGTTCTTC,CASSLSGQGNEQFF
TRBJ1-1,.,.,TRBV4-1,TGCGCCAGCAGCCAATATCAGGAGGACAGTCAAAACACTGAAGCTTTCTTT,CASSQYQEDSQNTEAFF
TRBJ1-5,.,.,TRBV5-1,TGCGCCAGCAGCTTGGCCGGGGGGACGTACCAGCCCCAGCATTTT,CASSLAGGTYQPQHF
TRBJ1-5,.,.,TRBV5-8,TGTGCCAGCAGCTTACTCACGGACCTACTGCCCCAGCATTTT,CASSLLTDLLPQHF
TRBJ2-2,few,.,TRBV19,TGTGCCAGTAGTTCGACAGAAACCGGGGAGCTGTTTTTT,CASSSTETGELFF
TRBJ2-3,.,TRBD2,TRBV4-3,TGCGCCAGCAGCCAAGATCTAACTAGCGGGAAGGTCCCAGATACGCAGTATTTT,CASSQDLTSGKVPDTQYF
TRBJ1-1,once,.,TRBV6-1,TGTGCCAGCAGTGAGAATGATCGGAACATGAACACTGAAGCTTTCTTT,CASSENDRNMNTEAFF
TRBJ2-7,.,.,TRBV10-3,TGTGCCATGGGTCCAGGGCCCATCGCGGCGTACTTC,CAMGPGPIAAYF
TRBJ2-5,.,.,TRBV7-9,TGTGCCAGCAGCGCTTCGGGGAACCAAGAGACCCAGTACTTC,CASSASGNQETQYF